Below, one TCR beta chain is given with its context. V shed 6 bases and J 7 bases; nucleotides not matched to a gene: 6. The CDR3 is 14 residues long. Germline V CDR1 and CDR2: LGHNT, FRNRAP. Measured with immunoSEQ multiplex PCR; TCRdb has only the in-frame clones, and not every one. This table has about 74,000 clones, about 88% appearing once. These data come from a study of T cells in localized non-small cell lung cancer. The receptor was isolated from a female donor aged 60 or older with stage I lung adenocarcinoma. The sequenced sample was peripheral blood, obtained before any cancer treatment. The gene calls are TRBV12-5 and TRBJ1-5; 10 nucleotides match TRBD1. As DNA, the CDR3 is TGTGCTAGTGGAACGGACAGGGGGAGACAGCCCCAGCATTTT. Translation: CASGTDRGRQPQHF.